The text below deals with one T cell receptor beta chain. The V gene's germline CDR1 is MNHEY and CDR2 SVGAGI. CDR3 length: 15 residues. The trim removed 2 bases at V and 4 bases at J, leaving 7 bases unmatched. These data are taken from a study of OX40 agonist ivuxolimab in advanced cancers. Profiling relied on immunoSEQ multiplex PCR, and the TCRdb table lists in-frame clones only, not all of them. The sample lists some 79,000 clones, about 93% occurring once. The clonotype was recovered from an adult with an advanced solid tumor such as melanoma, head and neck, liver or kidney cancer. The chain employs TRBV6-5 and TRBJ2-7; 8 bases line up with TRBD2. The sample in question was CD4+ or CD8+ T cells sorted from blood, obtained in a trial of the OX40 agonist ivuxolimab. CDR3 coding DNA: TGTGCCAGCAGTTACGGACCTAGCGGGCAATACGAGCAGTACTTC. Translation gives CASSYGPSGQYEQYF.